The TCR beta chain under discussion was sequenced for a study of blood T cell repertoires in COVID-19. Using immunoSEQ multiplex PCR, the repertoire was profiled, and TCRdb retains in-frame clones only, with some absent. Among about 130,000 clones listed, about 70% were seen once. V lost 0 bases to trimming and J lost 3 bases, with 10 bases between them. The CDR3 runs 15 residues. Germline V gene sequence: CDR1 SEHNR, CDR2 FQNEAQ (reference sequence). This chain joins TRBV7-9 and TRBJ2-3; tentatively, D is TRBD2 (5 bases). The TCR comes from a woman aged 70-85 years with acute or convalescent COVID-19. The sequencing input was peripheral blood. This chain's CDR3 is CASSLAEIATDTQYF. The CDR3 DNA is TGTGCCAGCAGCTTAGCAGAGATAGCGACAGATACGCAGTATTTT.